The 14 T cell receptor beta chains below all came from one sample that was sequenced in a study of cytomegalovirus exposure and HLA in healthy donors. With 60 Vbeta and 13 Jbeta primers, the PCR was carried out. Sequenced by immunoSEQ multiplex PCR; TCRdb stores in-frame clones only, minus some. The data contain under 110,000 clones, around 85% of them singletons. The sequenced sample was PBMCs. The receptors originated from a man aged 25-45 years in good health and CMV-seronegative.

The CDR3 here is CASRPGLRTGELFF. CDR3 in DNA: TGTGCCAGCAGGCCGGGACTAAGGACCGGGGAGCTGTTTTTT. V usage is TRBV7-9 and J usage is TRBJ2-2; 7 bases line up with TRBD2. The CDR3 runs 14 residues. Germline V gene sequence: CDR1 SEHNR, CDR2 FQNEAQ (reference sequence). The V and J ends lost 6 bases and 5 bases, in that order; junction bases with no gene match: 6. The full variable domain, in which reference TRBV7-9 and TRBJ2-2 provide the parts outside the CDR3, is DTGVSQNPRHKITKRGQNVTFRCDPISEHNRLYWYRQTLGQGPEFLTYFQNEAQLEKSRLLSDRFSAERPKGSFSTLEIQRTEQGDSAMYLCASRPGLRTGELFFGEGSRLTVL.

The genes are TRBV5-1 and TRBJ1-5; possible D gene TRBD1, 6 bases. V was trimmed by 2 bases and J by 6 bases, leaving 15 bases between them. Per germline, CDR1 SGHRS and CDR2 YFSETQ. CDR3 length: 15 residues. CDR3: CASSFGGLEGQPQHF. In DNA form, the CDR3 reads TGCGCCAGCAGCTTCGGGGGGCTAGAAGGTCAGCCCCAGCATTTT. Together with reference TRBV5-1 and TRBJ1-5, the CDR3 gives the full variable domain: KAGVTQTPRYLIKTRGQQVTLSCSPISGHRSVSWYQQTPGQGLQFLFEYFSETQRNKGNFPGRFSGRQFSNSRSEMNVSTLELGDSALYLCASSFGGLEGQPQHFGDGTRLSIL.

CDR3 sequence (DNA): TGTGCCTGGAGTAGGACAGGGAACCTATTTTGGGGCTACACCTTC. Residues: CAWSRTGNLFWGYTF. The gene calls are TRBV30 and TRBJ1-2; 8 bases map to TRBD1. From germline, CDR1 is GTSNPN and CDR2 SVGIG (reference sequence). J gave up 8 bases and V 2 bases, and 13 bases lay outside the gene matches. This CDR3 region has 15 residues.

This sequence joins TRBV9 and TRBJ2-7, with D tentatively TRBD1 (6 bases). The CDR3 spans 15 residues. Germline CDR1 reads SGDLS; CDR2 reads YYNGEE. V was pared by 0 bases and J by 2 bases, with 12 bases between. The CDR3 loop is CASSVGGQGTYEQYF. The CDR3 DNA reads as TGTGCCAGCAGCGTAGGGGGGCAGGGCACCTACGAGCAGTACTTC. Using reference TRBV9 and TRBJ2-7 for the parts outside the CDR3, the full variable domain is DSGVTQTPKHLITATGQRVTLRCSPRSGDLSVYWYQQSLDQGLQFLIQYYNGEERAKGNILERFSAQQFPDLHSELNLSSLELGDSALYFCASSVGGQGTYEQYFGPGTRLTVT.

V is TRBV7-3 and J is TRBJ2-1; tentatively, D is TRBD1 (6 bases). The CDR3 extends over 12 amino acids. Trimming took 4 bases from V and 10 from J, leaving 11 bases between them. The V gene's germline CDR1 is SGHTA and CDR2 FQGTGA. The CDR3 reads CASSSTGKEQFF. The CDR3 DNA follows: TGTGCCAGCAGCTCTACAGGGAAGGAGCAGTTCTTC. Together with reference TRBV7-3 and TRBJ2-1, the CDR3 gives the full variable domain: GAGVSQTPSNKVTEKGKYVELRCDPISGHTALYWYRQSLGQGPEFLIYFQGTGAADDSGLPNDRFFAVRPEGSVSTLKIQRTERGDSAVYLCASSSTGKEQFFGPGTRLTVL.

The rearrangement links TRBV7-9 to TRBJ2-1; 9 bases agree with TRBD2. Germline lookup yields CDR1 SEHNR and CDR2 FQNEAQ (reference sequence). The CDR3 is 14 amino acids. V lost 6 bases and J lost 6; bases outside the gene matches: 6. The CDR3 DNA reads TGTGCCAGCAGGACGGGCGGGAGGGTCAATGAGCAGTTCTTC. It is translated as CASRTGGRVNEQFF.

This clone has a handful of counts. The rearrangement uses TRBV6-5 and TRBJ2-7; perhaps TRBD1 as D (5 bases). The CDR3 spans 13 residues. Looked up from germline, CDR1 is MNHEY and CDR2 is SVGAGI. Trimming shortened V by 8 bases and J by 3 bases, and 14 bases separated the two germline ends. The CDR3 loop is CASGADAYYEQYF. CDR3 DNA sequence: TGTGCCAGCGGGGCAGATGCCTACTACGAGCAGTACTTC.

The V call is TRBV6-5, the J call TRBJ2-5, with 10 positions matching TRBD1. There are 14 residues in the CDR3. With V trimmed by 6 bases and J by 5 bases, 6 bases remained unmatched. Germline CDR1 and CDR2: MNHEY and SVGAGI. The CDR3 coding sequence is TGTGCCAGCAGCCCGGACAGGGGGAGGGAGACCCAGTACTTC. This sequence encodes CASSPDRGRETQYF.

This chain connects TRBV7-6 to TRBJ1-5; no clear D. The CDR3 consists of 13 residues. V dropped 2 bases and J dropped 4 bases, with 6 bases sitting between them. Germline CDR1 SGHVS, CDR2 FNYEAQ. CDR3 coding DNA: TGTGCCAGCAGCTTACACAGAAATCAGCCCCAGCATTTT. It specifies CASSLHRNQPQHF.

This clone showed up just once. V and J are TRBV5-1 and TRBJ2-3, with a possible D match to TRBD2 (6 bases). In germline, CDR1 is SGHRS, CDR2 YFSETQ. Trimming took 0 bases from V and 10 from J, leaving 9 bases between them. This CDR3 comprises 12 residues. This CDR3 reads CASSLELAAQYF. The DNA for the CDR3 is TGCGCCAGCAGCTTGGAATTAGCGGCGCAGTATTTT.

The chain joins TRBV7-2 to TRBJ2-7; D might be TRBD2 (6 bases). The CDR3 has 12 residues. CDR1 is SGHTA and CDR2 is FQGNSA in the germline V gene. Trimming cost V 6 bases and J 3 bases, with 9 bases left between them. Written as DNA, the CDR3 is TGTGCCAGCAGGGTTAGCGGCTACGAGCAGTACTTC. It is translated as CASRVSGYEQYF.

This clone has just one count. The chain joins TRBV27 to TRBJ2-3, with 8 bases identical to TRBD1. CDR1 MNHEY and CDR2 SMNVEV come from the germline V gene (reference sequence). The CDR3 is 13 amino acids. V gave up 2 bases and J gave up 6 bases; unmatched junction bases: 1. In DNA form, the CDR3 reads TGTGCCAGCAGTTTAGACAGGGGTGATACGCAGTATTTT. Its protein product is CASSLDRGDTQYF.

This chain links TRBV6-5 with TRBJ1-1, with D tentatively TRBD1 (5 bases). The CDR3 runs 12 residues. CDR1 MNHEY and CDR2 SVGAGI come from the germline V gene. Trimming took off 5 bases at V and 6 bases at J, with 10 bases between the two ends. CDR3 nucleotide sequence: TGTGCCAGCAGTAGGGGTCTTGCTGAAGCTTTCTTT. As protein: CASSRGLAEAFF.

This rearrangement joins TRBV29-1 to TRBJ2-7, with 7 bases aligning to TRBD2. This CDR3 region has 13 residues. Looked up from germline, CDR1 is SQVTM and CDR2 is ANQGSEA. The V and J ends lost 4 bases and 3 bases, in that order; junction bases with no gene match: 6. This CDR3 is CSVAKPGGYEQYF. The CDR3 bases are TGCAGCGTTGCGAAACCGGGGGGCTACGAGCAGTACTTC.